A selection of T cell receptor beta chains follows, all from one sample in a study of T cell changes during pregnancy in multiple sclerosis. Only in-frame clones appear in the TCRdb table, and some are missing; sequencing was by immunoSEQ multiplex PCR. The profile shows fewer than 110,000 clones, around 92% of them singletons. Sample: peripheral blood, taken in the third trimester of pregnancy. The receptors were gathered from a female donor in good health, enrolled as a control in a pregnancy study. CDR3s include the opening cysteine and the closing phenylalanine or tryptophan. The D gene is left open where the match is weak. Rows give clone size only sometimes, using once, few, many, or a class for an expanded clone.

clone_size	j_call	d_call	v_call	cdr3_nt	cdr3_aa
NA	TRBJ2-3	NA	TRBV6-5	TGTGCCAGCAGTTACTCCAGGGGGGCGGCAGATACGCAGTATTTT	CASSYSRGAADTQYF
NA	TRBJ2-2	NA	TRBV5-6	TGTGCCAGCAGCTTGTTCGGGGGTGCGAACACCGGGGAGCTGTTTTTT	CASSLFGGANTGELFF
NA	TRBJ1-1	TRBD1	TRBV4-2	TGTGCCAGCAGCCTTTTACCGGGACAGGGCGGTCCTTTAGGGACTGAAGCTTTCTTT	CASSLLPGQGGPLGTEAFF
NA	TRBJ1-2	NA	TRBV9	TGTGCCAGCAGCGTAGCCTCCTCGGCAGGGGTCGGCTACACCTTC	CASSVASSAGVGYTF
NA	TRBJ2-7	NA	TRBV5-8	TGTGCCAGCAGCCGCCTGGGACTTCTATACGAGCAGTACTTC	CASSRLGLLYEQYF
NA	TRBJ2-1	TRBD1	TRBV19	TGTGCCAGTAGTATAGTAGGGGGCGACGATGAGCAGTTCTTC	CASSIVGGDDEQFF
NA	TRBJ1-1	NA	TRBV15	TGTGCCACAGCTACGGGGGGCCTTGAAGCTTTCTTT	CATATGGLEAFF
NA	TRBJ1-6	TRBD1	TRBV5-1	TGCGCCAGCAGCTCGGACAGGGAATCACCCCTCCACTTT	CASSSDRESPLHF
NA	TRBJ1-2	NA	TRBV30	TGTGCCTGGACCCTCCAGGCAACTAACTATGGCTACACCTTC	CAWTLQATNYGYTF
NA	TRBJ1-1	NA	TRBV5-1	TGCGCCAGCAGCTTGACCGGGGCTGAAGCTTTCTTT	CASSLTGAEAFF
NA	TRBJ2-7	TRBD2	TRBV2	TGTGCCAACCGACGGGGGGGGACCTACGAGCAGTACTTC	CANRRGGTYEQYF
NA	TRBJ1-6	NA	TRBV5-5	TGTGCCAGCAGACTAGAGGGGGTAGATAATTCACCCCTCCACTTT	CASRLEGVDNSPLHF
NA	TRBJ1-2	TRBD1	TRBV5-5	TGTGCCAGCAGACCGGGACAGGGCAACTATGGCTACACCTTC	CASRPGQGNYGYTF
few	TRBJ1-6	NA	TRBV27	TGTGCCAGCAGCCTGGGGGAGGGGTTTAATTCACCCCTCCACTTT	CASSLGEGFNSPLHF
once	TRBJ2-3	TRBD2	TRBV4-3	TGCGCCAGCAGCCAAGAGACTAGCGGGGGGCCCGCCTTCGATACGCAGTATTTT	CASSQETSGGPAFDTQYF
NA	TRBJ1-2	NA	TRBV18	TGTGCCAGCTCACAAGAACGACAGAATCCTAACTATGGCTACACCTTC	CASSQERQNPNYGYTF
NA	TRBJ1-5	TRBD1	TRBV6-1	TGTGCCAGCCTGTGGACAGGGGAGAATCAGCCCCAGCATTTT	CASLWTGENQPQHF
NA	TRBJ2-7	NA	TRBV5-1	TGCGCCAGCAGCTTGACAACAGGGTCCGAGCAGTACTTC	CASSLTTGSEQYF
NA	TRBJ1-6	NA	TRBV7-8	TGTGCCAGCAGCCCCGCTCGGACTTTCGATAATTCACCCCTCCACTTT	CASSPARTFDNSPLHF
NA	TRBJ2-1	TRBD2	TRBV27	TGTGCCAGCAGTTTCGGGACTAGCGTCAATGAGCAGTTCTTC	CASSFGTSVNEQFF